The rows below give T cell receptor beta chains drawn from one sample of a study of Ad26.COV2.S vaccination and SARS-CoV-2 variants. Method: immunoSEQ multiplex PCR; TCRdb's copy keeps in-frame clones and lacks some. The sample shows roughly 380,000 clones, about nine tenths of them seen only once. The source was peripheral blood, collected in a trial of Ad26.COV2.S vaccine versus placebo. The receptors here all came from a person aged 18 to 65 who received the Ad26.COV2.S COVID-19 vaccine or a placebo. Both conserved end residues are part of each CDR3. D genes are given only for firm matches. Where a row states a size, it is once, few, many or the class of an expanded clone; other rows omit it.

clone_size	v_call	d_call	j_call	cdr3_nt	cdr3_aa
.	TRBV18	.	TRBJ1-6	TGTGCCAGCTCACCAGAGCCTCGGGGACTTGGTTCACCCCTCCACTTT	CASSPEPRGLGSPLHF
.	TRBV7-8	TRBD2	TRBJ2-3	TGTGCCGCTGGTGCAGAGTTTGGCGGGGGGAGCACAGATACGCAGTATTTT	CAAGAEFGGGSTDTQYF
.	TRBV27	.	TRBJ2-5	TGTGCCAGCAGTTTCTGGACGGGGGAGACCCAGTACTTC	CASSFWTGETQYF
.	TRBV3-1/TRBV3-2	TRBD1	TRBJ2-7	TGTGCCAGCAGCCAAGAGCTAACAGGGGTGTCCTACGAGCAGTACTTC	CASSQELTGVSYEQYF
.	TRBV6-4	TRBD1	TRBJ1-4	TGTGCCAGCAGTGTAGACAGGGACGAAAAACTGTTTTTT	CASSVDRDEKLFF
.	TRBV4-1	.	TRBJ2-5	TGCGCCAGCAGCCCCACTCACCTAGCGCAAACAAACCAAGAGACCCAGTACTTC	CASSPTHLAQTNQETQYF
once	TRBV3-1/TRBV3-2	.	TRBJ1-6	TGTGCCAGCAGCCCCGTCGAGGGGCTATATCATAATTCACCCCTCCACTTT	CASSPVEGLYHNSPLHF
.	TRBV5-1	.	TRBJ2-1	TGCGCCAGCAGCTTGGGTCGGGGCTATGAGCAGTTCTTC	CASSLGRGYEQFF
.	TRBV3-1/TRBV3-2	.	TRBJ1-1	TGTGCCAGCAGCCACCTCGGCACTGAAGCTTTCTTT	CASSHLGTEAFF
.	TRBV6-2/TRBV6-3	.	TRBJ1-2	TGTGCCAGCAGTCCCCGGGGAGGGGGAGGGTATGGCTACACCTTC	CASSPRGGGGYGYTF
.	TRBV12-2	.	TRBJ2-4	TGTGCAAGTCGCCCAGACACAGGTCCACCCAAAAACATTCAGTACTTC	CASRPDTGPPKNIQYF
.	TRBV11-1	TRBD2	TRBJ2-2	TGTGCCAGCAGCTTAGATGGGGGGGACACCGGGGAGCTGTTTTTT	CASSLDGGDTGELFF
.	TRBV12-3/TRBV12-4	.	TRBJ1-1	TGTGCCAGCAGTCCTGTTATGAAGGGTGCAGCTTTCTTT	CASSPVMKGAAFF
few	TRBV23-1	TRBD1	TRBJ1-6	TGCGCCAGCAGTCAACGAGACAGGGAAGATTCACCCCTCCACTTT	CASSQRDREDSPLHF
.	TRBV5-1	.	TRBJ1-3	TGCGCCAGCAGCCCACGGACTAGGGGAGATTTTGGAAACACCATATATTTT	CASSPRTRGDFGNTIYF
few	TRBV6-1	.	TRBJ1-5	TGTGCCACCAAATCGGAGGGCAATCAGCCCCAGCATTTT	CATKSEGNQPQHF
.	TRBV6-6	.	TRBJ2-1	TGTGCCAGCAGTTACGCGGGGAGGATTGAGCAGTTCTTC	CASSYAGRIEQFF
.	TRBV6-1	TRBD1	TRBJ1-5	TGTGCCAGCAGTGAAAATGGGGCAGGGGGGAATCAGCCCCAGCATTTT	CASSENGAGGNQPQHF
.	TRBV5-6	.	TRBJ2-7	TGTGCCAGCAGTTGGTCGGGGACCAACGAGCAGTACTTC	CASSWSGTNEQYF
once	TRBV6-6	TRBD1	TRBJ2-1	TGTGCCAGCAGTCAAACTCTTTCCCGGGACAGCTACAATGAGCAGTTCTTC	CASSQTLSRDSYNEQFF
.	TRBV6-5	TRBD1	TRBJ1-1	TGTGCCAGCAGAACAGGGGTTCGAAACACTGAAGCTTTCTTT	CASRTGVRNTEAFF
.	TRBV7-9	.	TRBJ2-3	TGTGCCAATGGACTCGGCACAGATACGCAGTATTTT	CANGLGTDTQYF
.	TRBV5-1	.	TRBJ1-2	TGCGCCAGCAGTTCTCACGGACAGATGAATTCGGTCTATGGCTACACCTTC	CASSSHGQMNSVYGYTF
.	TRBV30	.	TRBJ2-1	TGTGCCTGGAGGAATTACAATGAGCAGTTCTTC	CAWRNYNEQFF
.	TRBV4-3	.	TRBJ2-3	TGCGCCAGCAGCCAAGATCGGATGACAGGTACGCAGTATTTT	CASSQDRMTGTQYF
.	TRBV30	.	TRBJ1-3	TGTGCCTGGAGTTTCGACTCTGGAAACACCATATATTTT	CAWSFDSGNTIYF
.	TRBV19	.	TRBJ1-5	TGTGCCAGTAGTATTACTGGGGCTTATAGCAATCAGCCCCAGCATTTT	CASSITGAYSNQPQHF
.	TRBV25-1	.	TRBJ2-7	TGTGCCAGCAGTGAATTTGGACAGTCAAACTACGAGCAGTACTTC	CASSEFGQSNYEQYF
.	TRBV6-5	TRBD1	TRBJ2-7	TGTGCCAGCAGTTCACAGGGGCGCAGCTCCTACGAGCAGTACTTC	CASSSQGRSSYEQYF
.	TRBV6-4	.	TRBJ2-3	TGTGCCAGCAGTGACTCAAAGTGGTCAGATACGCAGTATTTT	CASSDSKWSDTQYF
.	TRBV7-8	.	TRBJ2-5	TGTGCCAGCAGCTTACCAGGGTACGCTCGAGAGACCCAGTACTTC	CASSLPGYARETQYF
.	TRBV5-1	.	TRBJ2-1	TGCGCCAGCAGCTTGGAGGGACGGCGTTTTGGAGAGCAGTTCTTC	CASSLEGRRFGEQFF
.	TRBV4-1	.	TRBJ2-1	TGCGCCAGCAGCCAACCCGACCGGTACAATGAGCAGTTCTTC	CASSQPDRYNEQFF
.	TRBV4-3	TRBD2	TRBJ2-7	TGCGCCAGCAGCCAAGATCCTGGGGGGCTAGCGGGGGACACCTACGAGCAGTACTTC	CASSQDPGGLAGDTYEQYF
.	TRBV27	.	TRBJ2-3	TGTGCCAGCATTAGGGCAGATACGCAGTATTTT	CASIRADTQYF
.	TRBV18	TRBD1	TRBJ1-4	TGTGCCAGCTCACGAAGGGACAGTACAACTAATGAAAAACTGTTTTTT	CASSRRDSTTNEKLFF
.	TRBV7-3	.	TRBJ2-2	TGTGCCAGCAGCTTCAGTGGGGGGACGAACACCGGGGAGCTGTTTTTT	CASSFSGGTNTGELFF
once	TRBV6-6	TRBD1	TRBJ2-7	TGTGCCAGCAGTCCAAACAACTTAAGGACAGGGCTAAGCTCCTACGAGCAGTACTTC	CASSPNNLRTGLSSYEQYF
.	TRBV2	.	TRBJ1-4	TGTGCCAGCAGTGAAGTAGGGGAAGAAAAACTGTTTTTT	CASSEVGEEKLFF
.	TRBV5-5	.	TRBJ2-7	TGTGCCAGCAGCTTGGAAGGATACGAGCAGTACTTC	CASSLEGYEQYF
.	TRBV10-3	.	TRBJ2-7	TGTGCCGTCCTTGAGGGTGGCGACTACGAGCAGTACTTC	CAVLEGGDYEQYF
.	TRBV3-1/TRBV3-2	.	TRBJ1-1	TGTGCCAGCAGTCCCAGATTGTCTGAAGCTTTCTTT	CASSPRLSEAFF
.	TRBV3-1/TRBV3-2	.	TRBJ1-5	TGTGCCAGCAGCCAAGAATTAGGGGTAGATCAGCCCCAGCATTTT	CASSQELGVDQPQHF
.	TRBV9	.	TRBJ2-2	TGTGCCAGCAGCGTAGAGGGCCCTTCCCGGGAGCTGTTTTTT	CASSVEGPSRELFF
many	TRBV11-3	.	TRBJ1-2	TGTGCCAGCAGCCTGAGTGGGGGCGTACACACCTTC	CASSLSGGVHTF
.	TRBV4-2	.	TRBJ1-3	TGTGCCAGCAGCCAAGAGGGGTCGGCTTCTGGAAACACCATATATTTT	CASSQEGSASGNTIYF
.	TRBV9	.	TRBJ2-3	TGTGCCAGCAGCGTAGAGACTAGTTCAGATACGCAGTATTTT	CASSVETSSDTQYF
.	TRBV4-3	.	TRBJ1-2	TGCGCCAGCAGCCAAGATTTGGGACCGAATTATGGCTACACCTTC	CASSQDLGPNYGYTF
.	TRBV11-3	.	TRBJ2-1	TGTGCCAGCAGCTTACAGGGTACTCACAATGAGCAGTTCTTC	CASSLQGTHNEQFF
.	TRBV21-1	.	TRBJ2-7	TGTGCCAGCAGCAAGGAACAGGTCATCCATTGCGAGCAGTACTTC	CASSKEQVIHCEQYF
.	TRBV5-4	.	TRBJ1-1	TGTGCCAGCAGCCCCCGGACGAAAGGGAACACTGAAGCTTTCTTT	CASSPRTKGNTEAFF
.	TRBV10-3	.	TRBJ1-2	TGTGCCATCGACCCAGTAGCTAACTATGGCTACACCTTC	CAIDPVANYGYTF
.	TRBV7-9	.	TRBJ1-1	TGTGCCAGCAGCTCACAGGGAGTGAACACTGAAGCTTTCTTT	CASSSQGVNTEAFF
.	TRBV5-4	TRBD1	TRBJ1-6	TGTGCCAGCAGCCCAGGGACAGGGATTTATAATTCACCCCTCCACTTT	CASSPGTGIYNSPLHF